The source of this T cell receptor (beta chain) is a study of beta chain features in type 1 diabetes. Study summary: Regarding age, gender and cell yields, patients proved similar to healthy donors.

The study reverse transcribed the entire isolated RNA, so it sequenced expressed TCRB transcripts. An average approximately 3.5 million reads came from naive, central memory and regulatory T cell samples. Measured with immunoSEQ multiplex PCR; TCRdb has only the in-frame clones, and not every one. In the table there are 200,000 to 300,000 clones, about a fifth of which are singletons. There are 12 residues in the CDR3. There are a few counts of this clone. Antigen unknown. Staining for CD45RO/CCR7/CD25/CD127/CD95/CD27 allowed sorting of CD4+ naive, central memory, regulatory and stem cell-like memory cells. Study outcomes and limitations: Shorter TCRB CDR3s, moderately but significantly so, were found in Type 1 diabetes patients in all four CD4+ subsets.

The V gene is TRBV1, the J gene TRBJ2-1; TRBD2 reflects the table's D call only, with no check against the DNA. TRBV1 constitutes a pseudogene. The sequence was obtained from a woman between 40 and 50 years old with type 1 diabetes. The sequenced material came from naive CD4+ T cells from blood. For the CDR3, the DNA is TGCACCAGCAGCCACTCTAAAAATGAGCAGTTCTTC. The encoded protein is CTSSHSKNEQFF.